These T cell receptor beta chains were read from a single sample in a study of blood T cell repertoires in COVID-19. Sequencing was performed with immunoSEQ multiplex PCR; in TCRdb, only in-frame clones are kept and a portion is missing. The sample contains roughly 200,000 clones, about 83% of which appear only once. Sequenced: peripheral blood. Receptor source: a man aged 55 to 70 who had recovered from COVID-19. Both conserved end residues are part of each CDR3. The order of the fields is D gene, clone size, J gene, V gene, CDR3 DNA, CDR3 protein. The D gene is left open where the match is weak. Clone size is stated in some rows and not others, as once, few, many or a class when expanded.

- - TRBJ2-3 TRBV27 TGTGCCAGCAGTTTTAAGGGACAAGCCACAGATACGCAGTATTTT CASSFKGQATDTQYF
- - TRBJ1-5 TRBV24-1 TGTGCCACCAGTTTGACTGTCGCACTGTGTAGCAATCAGCCCCAGCATTTT CATSLTVALCSNQPQHF
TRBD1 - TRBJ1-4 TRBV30 TGTGCCTGCGACAGGGCACAGGAAAAACTGTTTTTT CACDRAQEKLFF
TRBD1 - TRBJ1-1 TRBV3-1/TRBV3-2 TGTGCCAGCAGCCAGCAGGGGGCAGGGGGAACTGAAGCTTTCTTT CASSQQGAGGTEAFF
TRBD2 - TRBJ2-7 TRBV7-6 TGTGCCAGCAGCGGAGGGACTAGCGTGGACTACGAGCAGTACTTC CASSGGTSVDYEQYF
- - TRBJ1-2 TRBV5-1 TGCGCCAGCAGCTTGGGGGTAGGACAGTACTATGGCTACACCTTC CASSLGVGQYYGYTF
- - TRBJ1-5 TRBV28 TGTGCCAGCAGACTCCAGGGTGGAGATCAGCCCCAGCATTTT CASRLQGGDQPQHF
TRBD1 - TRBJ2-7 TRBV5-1 TGCGCCAGCAGCTGGGGGACAGGGACCTACGAGCAGTACTTC CASSWGTGTYEQYF
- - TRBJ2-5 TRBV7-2 TGTGCCAGCAGCTTCCCCGGGTCCCAAGAGACCCAGTACTTC CASSFPGSQETQYF
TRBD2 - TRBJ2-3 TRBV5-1 TGCGCCAGCAGGTCCGGGACTAGCGACACAGATACGCAGTATTTT CASRSGTSDTDTQYF
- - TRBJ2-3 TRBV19 TGTGCCAGTAGTAGCTCTAAAGATACGCAGTATTTT CASSSSKDTQYF
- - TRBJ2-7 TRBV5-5 TGTGCCAGCAGCCCCCAGGTCTACGAGCAGTACTTC CASSPQVYEQYF
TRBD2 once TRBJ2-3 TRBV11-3 TGTGCCAGCGCAACTAGCGGGGGGACAGATACGCAGTATTTT CASATSGGTDTQYF
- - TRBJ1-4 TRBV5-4 TGTGCCAGCAGCCAGTCAACTAATGAAAAACTGTTTTTT CASSQSTNEKLFF
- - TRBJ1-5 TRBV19 TGTGCCAGTAGATCAGGGAATAGCAATCAGCCCCAGCATTTT CASRSGNSNQPQHF
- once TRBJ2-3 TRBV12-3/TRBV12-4 TGTGCCAGCAGTTTGGGGGGAGATACGCAGTATTTT CASSLGGDTQYF
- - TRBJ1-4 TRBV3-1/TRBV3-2 TGTGCCAGCAGCCTACAGGGCACTAATGAAAAACTGTTTTTT CASSLQGTNEKLFF
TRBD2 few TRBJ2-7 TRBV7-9 TGTGCCAGCACCCTAAGCGGGAGCTCCTACGAGCAGTACTTC CASTLSGSSYEQYF
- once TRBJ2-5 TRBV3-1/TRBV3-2 TGTGCCAGCAGCCTGAGAGGGCAGGGGCTCGATACCCAGTACTTC CASSLRGQGLDTQYF
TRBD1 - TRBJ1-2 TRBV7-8 TGTGCCAGCAGCTTAGTTCCGGGACAGGGGGCGGTTGGCTACACCTTC CASSLVPGQGAVGYTF
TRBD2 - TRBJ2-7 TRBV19 TGTGCCAGTAGTAAGAAGGGACTAGCGGGAGACGGTTCCGAGCAGTACTTC CASSKKGLAGDGSEQYF
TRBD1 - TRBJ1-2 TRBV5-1 TGCGCCAGCAGCGAAGACAGGGGGCTACAGGGCTACACCTTC CASSEDRGLQGYTF
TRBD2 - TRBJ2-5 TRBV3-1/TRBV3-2 TGTGCCAGCAGCCATCATGGGGTAGCGGGGCAAGAGACCCAGTACTTC CASSHHGVAGQETQYF
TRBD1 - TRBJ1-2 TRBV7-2 TGTGCCAGCAGCCCCGACAGGGAATATGGCTACACCTTC CASSPDREYGYTF
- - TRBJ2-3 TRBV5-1 TGCGCCAGCAAGAGGGAGCAATGGGAGCTTAGCACAGATACGCAGTATTTT CASKREQWELSTDTQYF
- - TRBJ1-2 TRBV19 TGTGCCAGTAGTGAAGGGGCTTATGGCTACACCTTC CASSEGAYGYTF
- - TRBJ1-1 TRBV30 TGTGCCTGGAGTGGTTCCAGTATGAACACTGAAGCTTTCTTT CAWSGSSMNTEAFF
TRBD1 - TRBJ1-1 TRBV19 TGTGCCAGTAGTACTCAACAGGGGAGAACTGAAGCTTTCTTT CASSTQQGRTEAFF
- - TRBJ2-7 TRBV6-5 TGTGCCAGCACCCAGACTAGGGACTCCTACGAGCAGTACTTC CASTQTRDSYEQYF
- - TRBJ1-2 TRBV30 TGTGCCTGGGGAAGAACAGCTATAGAGTCTGGCTACACCTTC CAWGRTAIESGYTF
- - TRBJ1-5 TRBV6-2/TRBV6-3 TGTGCCAGCAGTTACGACTTTGCCGGGACAAACGATCAGCCCCAGCATTTT CASSYDFAGTNDQPQHF
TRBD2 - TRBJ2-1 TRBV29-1 TGCAGCCTAAGCGGGGTTTACAATGAGCAGTTCTTC CSLSGVYNEQFF
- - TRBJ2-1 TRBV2 TGTGCCAGCAACCCACCGGGATCCTACAATGAGCAGTTCTTC CASNPPGSYNEQFF
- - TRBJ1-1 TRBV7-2 TGTGCCAGCAGCCCCGCTACCGAAGCTTTCTTT CASSPATEAFF
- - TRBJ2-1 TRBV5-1 TGCGCCAGCAGCAAAGCCCCGACCCCCTTGACTAGAAGGGTGGCCTACAATGAGCAGTTCTTC CASSKAPTPLTRRVAYNEQFF
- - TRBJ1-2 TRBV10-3 TGTGCCATCAGCCCAGACAGGTCAGTCGGCTACACCTTC CAISPDRSVGYTF
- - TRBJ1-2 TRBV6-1 TGTGCCAGCAGTGTTGTGGGAGGGGGTGCTAACTATGGCTACACCTTC CASSVVGGGANYGYTF
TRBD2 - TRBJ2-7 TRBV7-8 TGTGCCAGCAGCCCGGGACTAGCGGGAGTCGGGTACGAGCAGTACTTC CASSPGLAGVGYEQYF
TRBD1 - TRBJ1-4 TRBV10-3 TGTGCCATCAGCCGGGACAGGGGATCAACTAATGAAAAACTGTTTTTT CAISRDRGSTNEKLFF
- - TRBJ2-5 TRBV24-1 TGTGCCACCAGTGAAACAGGTCCAGGCCAAGAGACCCAGTACTTC CATSETGPGQETQYF
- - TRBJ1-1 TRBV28 TGTGCCAGCAGCTCCCTATCACAGGTCTCTGAAGCTTTCTTT CASSSLSQVSEAFF
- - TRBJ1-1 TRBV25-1 TGTGCCAGCACCGTGCGCGACACTGAAGCTTTCTTT CASTVRDTEAFF
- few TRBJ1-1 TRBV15 TGTGCCACCAGCAGAGATGACGGGGCTGAAGCTTTCTTT CATSRDDGAEAFF
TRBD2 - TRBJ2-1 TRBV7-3 TGTGCCAGCAGCTCATTTGGACTAGCGGGGGGCACTAGCTCCTACAATGAGCAGTTCTTC CASSSFGLAGGTSSYNEQFF
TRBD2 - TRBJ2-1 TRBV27 TGTGCCAGCAGTTCCGGGACTAGCGGGGTCAATGAGCAGTTCTTC CASSSGTSGVNEQFF
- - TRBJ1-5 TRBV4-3 TGCGCCAGCAGCCGTTCCGGGACAAGGGATCTCTTATATAGCAATCAGCCCCAGCATTTT CASSRSGTRDLLYSNQPQHF
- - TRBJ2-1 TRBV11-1 TGTGCCAGCAGCTATGGACTAAACAATGAGCAGTTCTTC CASSYGLNNEQFF
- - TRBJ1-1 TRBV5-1 TGCGCCAGCAGCGAACCAGGGTTACAAGCTTTCTTT CASSEPGLQAFF
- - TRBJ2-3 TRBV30 TGTGCCTGGAGCCCTCGGGGTTATCGCACAGATACGCAGTATTTT CAWSPRGYRTDTQYF
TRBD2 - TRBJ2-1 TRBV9 TGTGCCAGCAGCGAAAGCAGCGCGGGGGGACCCTACAATGAGCAGTTCTTC CASSESSAGGPYNEQFF
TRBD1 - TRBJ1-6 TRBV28 TGTGCCAGCACCAGGGACAGGGGGCGATCACCCCTCCACTTT CASTRDRGRSPLHF
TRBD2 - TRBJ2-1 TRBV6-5 TGTGCCAGCAGTTCAAGCGGGGGGGCGCCCAATGAGCAGTTCTTC CASSSSGGAPNEQFF
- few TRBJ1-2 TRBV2 TGTGCCAGCAGCGCCCCCTGGGGCCTCGACTATGGCTACACCTTC CASSAPWGLDYGYTF